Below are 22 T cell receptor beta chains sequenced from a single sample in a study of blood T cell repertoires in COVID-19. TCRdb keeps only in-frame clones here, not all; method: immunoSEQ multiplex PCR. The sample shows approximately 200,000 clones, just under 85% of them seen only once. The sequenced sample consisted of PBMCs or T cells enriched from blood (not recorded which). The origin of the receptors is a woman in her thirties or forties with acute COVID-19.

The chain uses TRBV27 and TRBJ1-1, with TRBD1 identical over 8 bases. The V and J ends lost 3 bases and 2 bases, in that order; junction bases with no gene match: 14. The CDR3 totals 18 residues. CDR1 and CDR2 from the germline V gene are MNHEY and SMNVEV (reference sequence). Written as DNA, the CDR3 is TGTGCCAGCAGTTTGACGAGCGGACAGGGAAGGATAAACACTGAAGCTTTCTTT. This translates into CASSLTSGQGRINTEAFF.

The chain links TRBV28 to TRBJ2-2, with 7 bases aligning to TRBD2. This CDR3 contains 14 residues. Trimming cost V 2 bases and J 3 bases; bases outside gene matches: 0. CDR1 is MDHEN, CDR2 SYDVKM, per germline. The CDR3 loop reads CASSLAGDTGELFF. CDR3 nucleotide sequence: TGTGCCAGCAGTTTAGCGGGAGACACCGGGGAGCTGTTTTTT.

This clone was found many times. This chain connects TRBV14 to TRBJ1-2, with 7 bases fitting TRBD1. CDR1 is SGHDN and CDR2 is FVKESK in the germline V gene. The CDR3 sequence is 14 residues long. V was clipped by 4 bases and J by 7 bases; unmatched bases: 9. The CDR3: CASSPGHRGSGYTF. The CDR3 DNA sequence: TGTGCCAGCAGCCCGGGACACAGGGGTTCTGGCTACACCTTC.

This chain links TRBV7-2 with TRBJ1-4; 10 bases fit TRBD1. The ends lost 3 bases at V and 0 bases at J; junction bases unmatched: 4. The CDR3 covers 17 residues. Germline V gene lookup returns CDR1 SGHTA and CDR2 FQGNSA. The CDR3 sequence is CASSFKDRGATNEKLFF. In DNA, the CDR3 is TGTGCCAGCAGCTTCAAGGACAGGGGGGCAACTAATGAAAAACTGTTTTTT. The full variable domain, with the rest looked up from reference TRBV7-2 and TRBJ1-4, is GAGVSQSPSNKVTEKGKDVELRCDPISGHTALYWYRQSLGQGLEFLIYFQGNSAPDKSGLPSDRFSAERTGGSVSTLTIQRTQQEDSAVYLCASSFKDRGATNEKLFFGSGTQLSVL.

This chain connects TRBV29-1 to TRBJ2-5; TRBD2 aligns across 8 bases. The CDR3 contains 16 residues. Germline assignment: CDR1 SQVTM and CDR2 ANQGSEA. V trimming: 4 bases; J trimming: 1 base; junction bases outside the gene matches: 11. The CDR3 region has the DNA TGCAGCGTTGCCTGGGGGGCGGGGGGTATCCAAGAGACCCAGTACTTC. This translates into CSVAWGAGGIQETQYF.

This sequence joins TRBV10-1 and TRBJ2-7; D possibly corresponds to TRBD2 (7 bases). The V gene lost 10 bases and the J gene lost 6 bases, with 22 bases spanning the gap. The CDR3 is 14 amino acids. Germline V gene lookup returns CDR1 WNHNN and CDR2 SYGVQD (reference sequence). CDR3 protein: CATRRGGSLGEQYF. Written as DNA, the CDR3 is TGCGCCACCCGCAGGGGCGGGAGTCTCGGCGAGCAGTACTTC.

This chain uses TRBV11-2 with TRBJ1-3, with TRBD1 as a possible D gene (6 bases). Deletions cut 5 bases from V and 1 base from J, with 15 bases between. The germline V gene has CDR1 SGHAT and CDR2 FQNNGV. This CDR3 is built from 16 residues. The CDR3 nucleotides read TGTGCCAGCAGCGCGCACCTGCAGGGGTCTGGAAACACCATATATTTT. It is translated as CASSAHLQGSGNTIYF.

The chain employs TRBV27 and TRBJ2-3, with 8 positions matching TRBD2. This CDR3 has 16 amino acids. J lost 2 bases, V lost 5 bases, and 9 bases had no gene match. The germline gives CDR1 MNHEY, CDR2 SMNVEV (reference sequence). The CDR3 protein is CASSPESGRVTDTQYF. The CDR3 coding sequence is TGTGCCAGCAGTCCAGAGAGCGGGAGAGTCACAGATACGCAGTATTTT.

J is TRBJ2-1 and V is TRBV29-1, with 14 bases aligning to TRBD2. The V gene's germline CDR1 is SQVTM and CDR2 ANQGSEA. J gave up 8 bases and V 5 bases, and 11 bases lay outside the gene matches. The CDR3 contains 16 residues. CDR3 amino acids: CSVFRGLAGAADEQFF. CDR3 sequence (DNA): TGCAGCGTTTTTCGGGGACTAGCGGGAGCGGCGGATGAGCAGTTCTTC.

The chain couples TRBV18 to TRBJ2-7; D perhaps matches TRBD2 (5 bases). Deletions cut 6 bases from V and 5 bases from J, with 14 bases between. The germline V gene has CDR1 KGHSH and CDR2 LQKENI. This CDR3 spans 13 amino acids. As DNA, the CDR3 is TGTGCCAGCTCCTACAACAGCGGCGACGAGCAGTACTTC. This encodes CASSYNSGDEQYF.

As DNA, the CDR3 is TGCGCCAGCAGCCAAGTAGCGGCCCACAATGAGCAGTTCTTC. This codes for CASSQVAAHNEQFF. This chain joins TRBV4-3 and TRBJ2-1, with D perhaps matching TRBD2 (6 bases). CDR1 and CDR2 from the germline V gene are LGHNA and YSLEER. This CDR3 spans 14 amino acids. V dropped 1 base and J dropped 5 bases, with 9 bases sitting between them.

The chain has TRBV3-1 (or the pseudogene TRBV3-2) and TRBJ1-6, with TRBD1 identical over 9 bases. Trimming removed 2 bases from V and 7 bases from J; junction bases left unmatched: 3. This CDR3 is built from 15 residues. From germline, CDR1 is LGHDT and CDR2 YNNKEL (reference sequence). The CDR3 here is CASSQMTGGNSPLHF. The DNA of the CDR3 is TGTGCCAGCAGCCAAATGACAGGGGGAAATTCACCCCTCCACTTT.

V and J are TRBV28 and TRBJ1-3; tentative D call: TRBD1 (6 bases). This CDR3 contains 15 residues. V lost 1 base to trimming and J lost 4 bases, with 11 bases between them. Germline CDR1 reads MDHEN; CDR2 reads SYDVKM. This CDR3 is CASSLFGQGGNTIYF. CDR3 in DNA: TGTGCCAGCAGTTTATTTGGTCAGGGGGGAAACACCATATATTTT.

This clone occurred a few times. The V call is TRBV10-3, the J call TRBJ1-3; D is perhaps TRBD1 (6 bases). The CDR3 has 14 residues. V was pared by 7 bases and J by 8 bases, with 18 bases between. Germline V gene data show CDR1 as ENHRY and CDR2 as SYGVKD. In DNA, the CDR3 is TGTGCCATCAAAGGACAGTCGGGCTCGGACACCATATATTTT. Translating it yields CAIKGQSGSDTIYF.

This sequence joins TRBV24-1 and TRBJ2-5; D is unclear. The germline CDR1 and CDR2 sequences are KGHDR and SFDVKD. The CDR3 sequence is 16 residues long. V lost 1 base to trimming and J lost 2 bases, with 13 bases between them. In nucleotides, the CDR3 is TGTGCCACCAGTGATTTTACCACGACCGGGCAAGAGACCCAGTACTTC. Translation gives CATSDFTTTGQETQYF.

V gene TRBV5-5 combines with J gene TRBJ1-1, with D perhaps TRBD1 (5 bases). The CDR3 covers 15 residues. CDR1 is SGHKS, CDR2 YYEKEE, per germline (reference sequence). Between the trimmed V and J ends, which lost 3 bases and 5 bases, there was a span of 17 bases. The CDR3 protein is CASSWGYGGETEAFF. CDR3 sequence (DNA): TGTGCCAGCAGCTGGGGATACGGGGGGGAGACTGAAGCTTTCTTT.

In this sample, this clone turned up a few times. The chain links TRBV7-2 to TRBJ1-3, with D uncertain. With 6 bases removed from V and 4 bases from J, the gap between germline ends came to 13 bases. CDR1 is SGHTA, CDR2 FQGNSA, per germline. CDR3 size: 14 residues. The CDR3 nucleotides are TGTGCCAGCAGGTCAGAGGGTCTGGGAAACACCATATATTTT. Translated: CASRSEGLGNTIYF.

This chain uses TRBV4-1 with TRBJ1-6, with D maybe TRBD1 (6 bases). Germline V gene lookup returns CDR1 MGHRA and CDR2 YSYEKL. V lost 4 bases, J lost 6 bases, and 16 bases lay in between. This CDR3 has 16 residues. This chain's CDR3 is CASSPLSAQGNSPLHF. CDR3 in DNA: TGCGCCAGCAGCCCATTGTCGGCACAGGGTAATTCACCCCTCCACTTT.

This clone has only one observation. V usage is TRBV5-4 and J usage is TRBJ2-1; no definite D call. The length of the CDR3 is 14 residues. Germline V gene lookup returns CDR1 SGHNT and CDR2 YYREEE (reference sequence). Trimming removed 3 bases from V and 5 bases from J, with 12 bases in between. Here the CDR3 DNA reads TGTGCCAGCAGCTCGACACAGTCCCACAATGAGCAGTTCTTC. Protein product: CASSSTQSHNEQFF.

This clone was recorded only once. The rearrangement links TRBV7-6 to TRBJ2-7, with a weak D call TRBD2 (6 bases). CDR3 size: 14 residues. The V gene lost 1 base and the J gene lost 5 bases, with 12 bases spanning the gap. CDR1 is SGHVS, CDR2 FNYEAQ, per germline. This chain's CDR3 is CASSLGPGGHEQYF. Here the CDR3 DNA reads TGTGCCAGCAGCTTAGGGCCCGGGGGACACGAGCAGTACTTC.

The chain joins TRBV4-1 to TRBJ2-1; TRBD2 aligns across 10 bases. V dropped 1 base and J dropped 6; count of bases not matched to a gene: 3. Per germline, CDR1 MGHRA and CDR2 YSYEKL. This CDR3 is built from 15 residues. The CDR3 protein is CASSQASGSLNEQFF. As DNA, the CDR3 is TGCGCCAGCAGCCAAGCTAGCGGGAGTCTCAATGAGCAGTTCTTC.

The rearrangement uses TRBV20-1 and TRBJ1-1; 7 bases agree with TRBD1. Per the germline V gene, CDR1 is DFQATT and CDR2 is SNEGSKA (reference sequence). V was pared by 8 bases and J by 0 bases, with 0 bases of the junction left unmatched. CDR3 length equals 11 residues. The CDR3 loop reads CSTGVNTEAFF. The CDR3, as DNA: TGCAGTACAGGGGTGAACACTGAAGCTTTCTTT.